At least ten counts were recorded for the clone carrying this TCR beta chain. Its antigen is still unknown. The CDR3 spans 15 residues. V was pared by 1 base and J by 2 bases, with 11 bases between. The entry originates in a study of tumor-infiltrating lymphocytes in primary liver carcinoma. Study details: Spanning 30 to 69 years of age, the patients were men and women. Findings and limits, study-wide: Tumor region pairs overlapped more than did tumor-adjacent and tumor-blood pairs. A significantly higher top-250-clone fraction was found in tumors than in blood (p = 0.039).

The tissue used was unsorted bulk material of about 19-31 mg. RNA and DNA were co-extracted from it with the AllPrep DNA/RNA mini kit. Sampling targeted five separate regions of each tumor, which included the tumor centre. TCR beta cDNA was made from around 460 ng total RNA with a constant-region primer. The TCR beta library was amplified through three nested multiplex PCR rounds in a modified ARM-PCR procedure. The study ran its first two PCR rounds for 9 to 10 cycles each, using TRBV1-TRBV30 forward primers and a C-beta reverse primer. TCRdb re-analysed the multiplex PCR reads in MiXCR, keeping a single row per CDR3 protein. The table records about 99,000 distinct CDR3 sequences, roughly 69% of them present only once.

The V and J genes are TRBV12-3 or TRBV12-4 and TRBJ1-1, with a weak D call TRBD1 (5 bases). The receptor's source is a woman aged 55-70 years with primary liver carcinoma and hepatitis B virus infection. The specimen was liver tumor tissue from sampling region 5. The subset was: tumor region T5, tumor centre. The CDR3 sequence is CASSLVLGTNTEAFF. The CDR3 coding sequence is TGTGCCAGCAGTTTAGTTCTTGGGACCAACACTGAAGCTTTCTTT.